The 23 T cell receptor beta chains below were found in one sample sequenced in a study of T-cell memory formation after mild COVID-19. TCRdb called the 5' RACE reads again in MiXCR, with one record for every CDR3 protein. The table shows a few hundred thousand distinct CDR3 sequences, with roughly a fifth occurring only once. Material: PBMCs or a T cell subset sorted from them (not recorded which). These receptors were obtained from a man in his late teens or twenties who had mild COVID-19 (a few samples of this study predate the infection). Cell type and time point are not known.

This clonotype turned up a few times. J is TRBJ2-7 and V is TRBV6-2 or TRBV6-3, with D maybe TRBD2 (5 bases). Germline V gene sequence: CDR1 MNHEY, CDR2 SVGEGT. The CDR3 sequence is 13 residues long. V lost 3 bases and J lost 7, with 13 bases in between. Here the CDR3 reads CASSYSGGLEQYV. The CDR3 nucleotides read TGTGCCAGCAGTTATTCGGGCGGGCTGGAGCAGTACGTC.

The gene calls are TRBV12-5 and TRBJ1-1; D unresolved. Deletions cut 2 bases from V and 9 bases from J, with 10 bases between. The CDR3 length is 12 residues. From germline, CDR1 is LGHNT and CDR2 FRNRAP. The CDR3 region is CASGLNNIKAFF. CDR3 in DNA: TGTGCTAGTGGTTTGAATAACATCAAAGCTTTCTTT.

The genes are TRBV7-3 and TRBJ2-5, with TRBD2 identical over 12 bases. V was clipped by 5 bases and J by 5 bases; unmatched bases: 9. There are 16 residues in the CDR3. CDR1 is SGHTA and CDR2 is FQGTGA in the germline V gene. The CDR3 reads CASSPHTSGGSETQYF. The CDR3 DNA is TGTGCCAGCAGCCCCCATACTAGCGGGGGGTCGGAGACCCAGTACTTC.

This chain joins TRBV12-3 or TRBV12-4 and TRBJ2-7; TRBD1 or TRBD2 may be the D gene (5 bases each). The CDR3 spans 13 residues. V lost 1 base to trimming and J lost 6 bases, with 10 bases between them. The CDR3 sequence: CASSLVAGSEQYV. Written as DNA, the CDR3 is TGTGCCAGCAGTTTAGTGGCAGGGAGCGAGCAGTACGTC.

This clonotype was seen just once. The V gene is TRBV6-5, the J gene TRBJ2-7; D is ambiguous. With 6 bases removed from V and 2 bases from J, the gap between germline ends came to 17 bases. The CDR3 is made up of 15 amino acids. The germline gives CDR1 MNHEY, CDR2 SVGAGI. The CDR3 loop is CASRSYASHPYEQYV. CDR3 coding DNA: TGTGCCAGCAGGTCCTATGCATCTCATCCCTACGAGCAGTACGTC.

The chain is built from TRBV7-2 and TRBJ2-1; possible D gene TRBD1, 6 bases. Germline V gene sequence: CDR1 SGHTA, CDR2 FQGNSA. V lost 4 bases, J lost 9 bases, and 13 bases lay in between. This CDR3 region has 13 residues. The CDR3 DNA is TGTGCCAGCAGCTCAGGGGCGCTTATTGAGCAGTTCTTC. The encoded protein is CASSSGALIEQFF.

The V and J genes are TRBV7-9 and TRBJ2-1, with TRBD1 matching 7 bases. The CDR3 length is 15 residues. Germline V gene sequence: CDR1 SEHNR, CDR2 FQNEAQ (reference sequence). Trimming took 5 bases from V and 5 from J; bases not matched to a gene: 9. In DNA form, the CDR3 reads TGTGCCAGCAGCCGGAGAGGGCAGGGGGACAATGAGCAGTTCTTC. Residues: CASSRRGQGDNEQFF.

The chain is built from TRBV10-3 and TRBJ2-2; 11 bases are a match to TRBD1. Germline loops: CDR1 ENHRY, CDR2 SYGVKD. The trim removed 6 bases at V and 4 bases at J, leaving 4 bases unmatched. CDR3 length: 15 residues. The chain's CDR3 is CAIRPGTGGTGELFF. As DNA, the CDR3 is TGTGCCATCAGACCCGGGACAGGGGGCACCGGGGAGCTGTTTTTT.

A few counts support this clonotype. The CDR3 bases are TGCGCCAGCAGCCAAGAAAAGACAGGGTACACTGAAGCTTTCTTT. The encoded protein is CASSQEKTGYTEAFF. The chain is built from TRBV4-1 and TRBJ1-1; TRBD1 matches 7 bases. Germline lookup yields CDR1 MGHRA and CDR2 YSYEKL. V was pared by 0 bases and J by 3 bases, with 4 bases of the junction left unmatched. There are 15 residues in the CDR3.

The chain has TRBV6-1 and TRBJ2-7, with 7 bases fitting TRBD1. The CDR3 consists of 13 residues. The germline V gene encodes CDR1 MNHNS and CDR2 SASEGT. The V gene end was trimmed by 6 bases and the J gene end by 3 bases; junction bases not matched to a gene: 5. The CDR3 here is CASRTGPSYEQYV. CDR3 sequence (DNA): TGTGCCAGCAGGACAGGGCCGAGCTACGAGCAGTACGTC.

This clonotype was seen more than once but under ten times. The chain couples TRBV7-2 to TRBJ1-3; D might be TRBD1 (5 bases). The germline CDR1 and CDR2 sequences are SGHTA and FQGNSA. V lost 1 base and J 0 bases, leaving 7 bases between the germline ends. The length of the CDR3 is 15 residues. The DNA of the CDR3 is TGTGCCAGCAGCTTAGTAGGACACTCTGGAAACACCATATATTTT. It yields the protein CASSLVGHSGNTIYF.

This CDR3 is CASSQQGSAKNIQYF. DNA of the CDR3: TGTGCCAGCAGTCAACAGGGTTCGGCCAAAAACATTCAGTACTTC. This sequence joins TRBV14 and TRBJ2-4; D might be TRBD1 (6 bases). Trimming shortened V by 6 bases and J by 1 base, and 13 bases separated the two germline ends. Germline loops: CDR1 SGHDN, CDR2 FVKESK. The CDR3 runs 15 residues.

This clonotype was counted ten times or more. The chain joins TRBV5-1 to TRBJ2-2; 7 bases are shared with TRBD1. The CDR3 has 13 residues. J gave up 6 bases and V 4 bases, and 3 bases lay outside the gene matches. From germline, CDR1 is SGHRS and CDR2 YFSETQ. The CDR3 bases are TGCGCCAGCAGCCCCGACAGGGCCGGGGAGCTGTTTTTT. Amino acid sequence: CASSPDRAGELFF.

This clonotype was recorded a few times. The chain carries TRBV18 and TRBJ2-3, with D possibly being TRBD2 (5 bases). Trimming removed 5 bases from V and 2 bases from J, with 5 bases in between. This CDR3 contains 12 residues. CDR1 and CDR2 (germline): KGHSH, LQKENI. The CDR3 loop is CASSGLTDTQYF. The CDR3 nucleotides read TGTGCCAGCTCAGGACTCACAGATACGCAGTATTTT.

This clonotype occurred a few times. V is TRBV29-1 and J is TRBJ2-2; 9 nucleotides match TRBD1. In germline, CDR1 is SQVTM, CDR2 ANQGSEA. V lost 5 bases to trimming and J lost 3 bases; unmatched junction nucleotides: 4. The CDR3 has 14 residues. In DNA form, the CDR3 reads TGCAGCGTTAACAGGGGGCTCGACACCGGGGAGCTGTTTTTT. Protein product: CSVNRGLDTGELFF.

This clonotype was counted at least ten times. CDR3 in amino acids: CASSRGTGFYGYTF. CDR3 bases: TGCGCCAGCAGCCGAGGGACAGGGTTCTATGGCTACACCTTC. The rearrangement links TRBV5-1 to TRBJ1-2; TRBD1 agrees at 9 bases. V trimming: 4 bases; J trimming: 4 bases; junction bases outside the gene matches: 5. The CDR3 contains 14 residues. Per germline, CDR1 SGHRS and CDR2 YFSETQ.

This clonotype was detected only a few times. The chain is built from TRBV20-1 and TRBJ1-1, with D uncertain. The CDR3 extends over 15 amino acids. The germline V gene has CDR1 DFQATT and CDR2 SNEGSKA (reference sequence). V lost 0 bases, J lost 4 bases, and 15 bases lay in between. This CDR3 is CSARDRGTAPTEAFF. The CDR3 DNA reads TGCAGTGCTAGAGACCGCGGAACAGCTCCCACTGAAGCTTTCTTT.

This clonotype appeared a few times. V usage is TRBV12-3 or TRBV12-4 and J usage is TRBJ1-2; D is possibly TRBD1 (6 bases). The ends were cut back, 7 bases at V and 6 bases at J, with 15 bases in the middle. This CDR3 has 13 residues. This CDR3 reads CASTLTGYHGYTF. The CDR3 DNA follows: TGTGCCAGCACTCTCACAGGGTACCATGGCTACACCTTC.

V usage is TRBV12-3 or TRBV12-4 and J usage is TRBJ1-3, with D hard to call. CDR3 length equals 13 residues. Trimming stripped 3 bases from V and 0 bases from J, with 3 bases between. Here the CDR3 DNA reads TGTGCCAGCAGTTTTGCCTCTGGAAACACCATATATTTT. Translating gives CASSFASGNTIYF.

A single count supports this clonotype. The gene calls are TRBV20-1 and TRBJ2-7, with D maybe TRBD1 (6 bases). V shed 6 bases and J shed 0 bases, with 15 bases lying between them. The germline V gene encodes CDR1 DFQATT and CDR2 SNEGSKA (reference sequence). The CDR3 runs 14 residues. In nucleotides, the CDR3 is TGCAGTGCGGAGGCAGGGGAGAGCTCCTACGAGCAGTACGTC. It translates to CSAEAGESSYEQYV.

This chain uses TRBV5-1 with TRBJ2-1; D is unclear. This CDR3 comprises 15 residues. In germline, CDR1 is SGHRS, CDR2 YFSETQ. Trimming pared 6 bases from V and 5 bases from J, leaving 18 bases between. The CDR3 DNA reads as TGCGCCAGCAACAAACCGGAGATGGGCAACAATGAGCAGTTCTTC. Translating it yields CASNKPEMGNNEQFF.

This clonotype was counted only a few times. The chain combines TRBV5-6 with TRBJ2-1; D is possibly TRBD1 (5 bases). The CDR3 has 14 residues. Germline CDR1 is SGHDT and CDR2 is YYEEEE. V was trimmed by 0 bases and J by 3 bases, leaving 7 bases between them. CDR3 coding DNA: TGTGCCAGCAGCTTGGTCACAGGCTACAATGAGCAGTTCTTC. It codes for CASSLVTGYNEQFF.

The rearrangement joins TRBV29-1 to TRBJ2-2; 7 bases fit TRBD2. From germline, CDR1 is SQVTM and CDR2 ANQGSEA. This CDR3 has 13 residues. Trimming at V came to 6 bases and at J to 6 bases, leaving 7 bases not matched to a gene. CDR3 in amino acids: CSVRERGPGELFF. The CDR3 nucleotides are TGCAGCGTCAGGGAGCGGGGCCCCGGGGAGCTGTTTTTT.